A single sample is the source of the 26 T cell receptor beta chains below, sequenced in a study of cytomegalovirus exposure and HLA in healthy donors. A multiplex PCR was run with 60 Vbeta primers and 13 Jbeta primers. Some clones are missing from TCRdb's copy, which holds only in-frame ones; the method was immunoSEQ multiplex PCR. The sample comprises 130,000 to 150,000 clones, 73% of which are singletons, and 14% rests with the top ten. The sample consisted of PBMCs. The receptor source for this set is a human donor in good health.

The chain carries TRBV15 and TRBJ1-6; no clear D. Germline-derived CDR1 and CDR2 are LNHNV and YYDKDF (reference sequence). V lost 4 bases and J lost 9, with 7 bases in between. CDR3 length: 12 residues. This CDR3 is CATSTGFSPLHF. The CDR3, as DNA: TGTGCCACCAGCACCGGGTTTTCACCCCTCCACTTT.

CDR3 sequence reads: CAIQPGQGYEQYF. As DNA, the CDR3 is TGTGCCATTCAACCGGGACAGGGCTACGAGCAGTACTTC. The chain has TRBV10-3 and TRBJ2-7; 9 nucleotides line up with TRBD1. Germline values: CDR1 ENHRY, CDR2 SYGVKD. The V gene end was trimmed by 9 bases and the J gene end by 3 bases; junction bases not matched to a gene: 6. CDR3 length: 13 amino acids.

The chain has TRBV5-4 and TRBJ1-2; D is ambiguous. Germline CDR1 SGHNT, CDR2 YYREEE (reference sequence). Trimming removed 4 bases from V and 7 bases from J, with 17 bases in between. The CDR3 loop spans 14 amino acids. Here the CDR3 DNA reads TGTGCCAGCAGCCCACAGCCCCTTCCTGGTGGCTACACCTTC. As protein: CASSPQPLPGGYTF.

This chain uses TRBV7-2 with TRBJ2-3; tentative D call: TRBD2 (5 bases). The CDR3 is made up of 12 amino acids. Trimming stripped 7 bases from V and 6 bases from J, with 11 bases between. Germline V gene data show CDR1 as SGHTA and CDR2 as FQGNSA. CDR3 sequence (DNA): TGTGCCAGCACCCGGGGTGGGGATACGCAGTATTTT. The encoded protein is CASTRGGDTQYF.

The chain joins TRBV30 to TRBJ2-5; D is perhaps TRBD2 (5 bases). Germline lookup yields CDR1 GTSNPN and CDR2 SVGIG (reference sequence). V was clipped by 2 bases and J by 4 bases, with 11 bases between them. The CDR3 contains 13 residues. DNA for the CDR3: TGTGCCTGGAGTCCGACCCGGGGAGAGACCCAGTACTTC. Amino acid sequence: CAWSPTRGETQYF.

The chain links TRBV15 to TRBJ2-5; 11 nucleotides align to TRBD2. J was trimmed by 7 bases and V by 3 bases; bases with no gene match: 10. The CDR3 is made up of 16 amino acids. Germline V CDR1 and CDR2: LNHNV, YYDKDF (reference sequence). The CDR3 bases are TGTGCCACCAGCAGGGACCCGACTAGCGGGGTGGTGACCCAGTACTTC. It yields the protein CATSRDPTSGVVTQYF.

The chain joins TRBV4-1 to TRBJ2-5; 8 bases agree with TRBD2. Trimming removed 2 bases from V and 5 bases from J; junction bases left unmatched: 4. CDR3 length: 14 residues. Germline assignment: CDR1 MGHRA and CDR2 YSYEKL. CDR3 sequence: CASSQRGGVETQYF. The DNA for the CDR3 is TGCGCCAGCAGCCAACGGGGGGGCGTGGAGACCCAGTACTTC.

The chain combines TRBV6-5 with TRBJ2-2, with D unclear. The CDR3 sequence is 16 residues long. CDR1 and CDR2 (germline): MNHEY, SVGAGI. Trimming removed 2 bases from V and 0 bases from J, with 10 bases in between. The CDR3 protein is CASSYAGPPNTGELFF. As DNA, the CDR3 is TGTGCCAGCAGTTACGCTGGGCCACCGAACACCGGGGAGCTGTTTTTT.

The chain combines TRBV5-1 with TRBJ1-2, with 7 bases that match TRBD1. The CDR3 is 12 amino acids. The germline V gene encodes CDR1 SGHRS and CDR2 YFSETQ. Unmatched junction bases numbered 4, after V lost 4 bases and J lost 7 bases. This CDR3 is CASSVPGGGYTF. CDR3 nucleotide sequence: TGCGCCAGCAGCGTACCAGGGGGTGGCTACACCTTC.

The chain recombines TRBV5-1 with TRBJ2-3, with 10 bases fitting TRBD2. The CDR3 consists of 15 residues. Germline V gene lookup returns CDR1 SGHRS and CDR2 YFSETQ. Trimming removed 6 bases from V and 4 bases from J; junction bases left unmatched: 8. For the CDR3, the DNA is TGCGCCAGCACCCCCATAGCGGGAGGTTCAGATACGCAGTATTTT. The encoded protein is CASTPIAGGSDTQYF.

This clone was seen only a few times. The chain is built from TRBV29-1 and TRBJ2-3, with D possibly TRBD2 on 6 matching bases. V dropped 7 bases and J dropped 2 bases, with 16 bases sitting between them. There are 14 residues in the CDR3. Germline V lookup: CDR1 SQVTM, CDR2 ANQGSEA. The CDR3 region is CSAAPGDITDTQYF. In nucleotides, the CDR3 is TGCAGCGCTGCCCCGGGGGATATCACAGATACGCAGTATTTT.

This sequence joins TRBV6-1 and TRBJ2-3; a possible D gene is TRBD2 (6 bases). Germline V lookup: CDR1 MNHNS, CDR2 SASEGT. The CDR3 runs to 15 residues. V was trimmed by 2 bases and J by 5 bases, leaving 14 bases between them. CDR3 bases: TGTGCCAGCAGTGAAAGGGAGTCGGGGGAAGATACGCAGTATTTT. As protein: CASSERESGEDTQYF.

The rearrangement links TRBV18 to TRBJ1-2; no clear D gene. Germline lookup yields CDR1 KGHSH and CDR2 LQKENI. The V end lost 4 bases, the J end lost 7 bases, and 16 bases lay between the germline ends. This CDR3 contains 14 residues. CDR3 sequence: CASSLPNEESGYTF. The CDR3 DNA reads TGTGCCAGCTCACTACCGAACGAGGAAAGTGGCTACACCTTC.

The rearrangement links TRBV1 to TRBJ2-5; the table assigns TRBD2, which was not confirmed against the DNA. Judging by the DNA end, TRBJ2-7 fits better; the J call may be wrong. TRBV1 is a listed pseudogene. This CDR3 spans 17 amino acids. CDR3 sequence: CTSSQVPSGEVPLEQYF. The CDR3 DNA is TGCACCAGCAGCCAAGTTCCTAGCGGAGAGGTCCCCCTCGAGCAGTACTTC.

V and J are TRBV23-1 and TRBJ2-3; 10 nucleotides align to TRBD1. TRBV23-1 is flagged as an ORF with uncertain function. The CDR3 totals 19 residues. Losses at the gene ends were 4 bases for V and 1 base for J; bases not matched to a gene: 14. The CDR3 is CASSPPGQGITFRTDTQYF. The CDR3 coding sequence is TGCGCCAGCAGTCCTCCGGGACAGGGGATTACTTTTCGCACAGATACGCAGTATTTT.

This clone has just a few counts. The chain links TRBV13 to TRBJ2-1, with TRBD2 matching over 12 bases. The germline gives CDR1 PRHDT, CDR2 FYEKMQ (reference sequence). The CDR3 runs 17 residues. V lost 2 bases and J lost 6; bases outside the gene matches: 8. CDR3 region: CASSLLSSGRAFNEQFF. As DNA, the CDR3 is TGTGCCAGCAGCTTATTGTCTAGCGGGAGGGCCTTCAATGAGCAGTTCTTC.

This sequence joins TRBV10-3 and TRBJ2-7; 10 nucleotides line up with TRBD1. The CDR3 is made up of 14 amino acids. The J segment lost 4 bases and the V segment lost 7 bases, leaving 7 bases of the junction unmatched. Germline CDR1 reads ENHRY; CDR2 reads SYGVKD. The CDR3 DNA is TGTGCCATCAATGACCGGGACAGGGGTTACGAGCAGTACTTC. It encodes CAINDRDRGYEQYF.

This clone was recorded a few times. The chain combines TRBV11-3 with TRBJ1-2, with D possibly TRBD1 on 6 matching bases. Germline assignment: CDR1 SGHNT and CDR2 YENEEA. With 2 bases removed from V and 4 bases from J, the gap between germline ends came to 14 bases. The CDR3 spans 15 residues. The CDR3 spells CASSLFSGDGYGYTF. CDR3 DNA: TGTGCCAGCAGCTTATTTTCAGGGGATGGCTATGGCTACACCTTC.

The J gene is TRBJ1-6, the V gene TRBV5-4; unclear D gene. The ends were cut back, 5 bases at V and 3 bases at J, with 9 bases in the middle. The CDR3 covers 14 residues. The germline CDR1 and CDR2 sequences are SGHNT and YYREEE (reference sequence). CDR3 region: CASRAGDYNSPLHF. For the CDR3, the DNA is TGTGCCAGCAGGGCGGGAGACTATAATTCACCCCTCCACTTT.

This clone was recorded only once. V gene TRBV28 combines with J gene TRBJ2-7, with D uncertain. The CDR3 runs to 14 residues. Trimming left V 3 bases short and J 6 bases short, with 15 bases between. Per the germline V gene, CDR1 is MDHEN and CDR2 is SYDVKM. The CDR3 bases are TGTGCCAGCAGTTTCTTTGGGCTATTCGGCGAGCAGTACTTC. This gives the protein CASSFFGLFGEQYF.

The gene calls are TRBV28 and TRBJ1-2; D may be TRBD1 (6 bases). This CDR3 region has 15 residues. Germline CDR1 reads MDHEN; CDR2 reads SYDVKM. Trimming removed 6 bases from V and 4 bases from J, with 18 bases in between. DNA of the CDR3: TGTGCCAGCAGCAATCCAACAGGGACCTCCTATGGCTACACCTTC. Its translation: CASSNPTGTSYGYTF.

The chain joins TRBV10-2 to TRBJ2-7; D gene ambiguous. The CDR3 is made up of 15 amino acids. Germline-derived CDR1 and CDR2 are WSHSY and SAAADI. Trimming shortened V by 2 bases and J by 0 bases, and 11 bases separated the two germline ends. The CDR3 is CASSEVGRSSYEQYF. The CDR3 nucleotides are TGCGCCAGCAGTGAGGTTGGTAGAAGCTCCTACGAGCAGTACTTC.

This chain links TRBV5-1 with TRBJ1-3; weak D call: TRBD1 (6 bases). Trimming left V 3 bases short and J 3 bases short, with 19 bases between. Germline CDR1 SGHRS, CDR2 YFSETQ. CDR3 length: 17 amino acids. The chain's CDR3 is CASSSWPTGFVGNTIYF. DNA for the CDR3: TGCGCCAGCAGCTCGTGGCCCACAGGGTTCGTTGGAAACACCATATATTTT.

DNA of the CDR3: TGTGCCAGCAGTTACAGCAGGAGCAATCAGCCCCAGCATTTT. Its translation is CASSYSRSNQPQHF. This chain connects TRBV6-5 to TRBJ1-5, with D unresolved. CDR3 size: 14 residues. Between the trimmed V and J ends, which lost 2 bases and 1 base, there was a span of 6 bases. Germline CDR1 and CDR2: MNHEY and SVGAGI.

The genes are TRBV6-1 and TRBJ1-2; D unresolved. V was cut by 1 base and J by 6 bases, with 9 bases left in between. From germline, CDR1 is MNHNS and CDR2 SASEGT. There are 13 residues in the CDR3. CDR3 DNA: TGTGCCAGCAGTGAAGGCCAGTTGGATGGCTACACCTTC. Translated: CASSEGQLDGYTF.

CDR3 bases: TGTGCCAGCAGTTATTCCGGACAGGGGGCGAACACTGAAGCTTTCTTT. Translation gives CASSYSGQGANTEAFF. This chain joins TRBV6-5 and TRBJ1-1; 11 nucleotides align to TRBD1. Germline CDR1 and CDR2: MNHEY and SVGAGI. CDR3 length: 16 residues. J was trimmed by 1 base and V by 3 bases; bases with no gene match: 4.